These 13 T cell receptor beta chains share one sample of origin, sequenced in a study of cytomegalovirus exposure and HLA in healthy donors. Repertoires were generated with immunoSEQ multiplex PCR, while TCRdb's copy carries only in-frame clones and drops some. The table records 110,000 to 150,000 clones, about 91% of them present only once. Specimen: PBMCs. The source is a woman aged 18-29 years in good health and CMV-seropositive.

The table lists this clone with a count of one. The genes are TRBV5-8 and TRBJ2-2, with TRBD2 matching 7 bases. This CDR3 has 16 amino acids. Germline CDR1 is SGHTS and CDR2 is YDEGEE. V trimming: 4 bases; J trimming: 3 bases; junction bases outside the gene matches: 9. CDR3 loop: CASSRSGDLYTGELFF. The CDR3 nucleotides read TGTGCCAGCAGCAGGAGCGGGGATTTGTACACCGGGGAGCTGTTTTTT.

J is TRBJ1-2 and V is TRBV7-2, with 7 positions matching TRBD1. The CDR3 loop spans 17 amino acids. V was clipped by 5 bases and J by 8 bases; unmatched bases: 20. Germline values: CDR1 SGHTA, CDR2 FQGNSA. The CDR3 region is CASSLRTGPLIQGGYTF. The CDR3 bases are TGTGCCAGCAGCCTTAGGACAGGTCCTCTTATCCAAGGAGGCTACACCTTC.

This clone appeared a single time. This chain links TRBV5-1 with TRBJ1-1; 8 bases line up with TRBD1. Per the germline V gene, CDR1 is SGHRS and CDR2 is YFSETQ. This CDR3 comprises 14 residues. V dropped 3 bases and J dropped 1; count of bases not matched to a gene: 2. For the CDR3, the DNA is TGCGCCAGCAGCTCCGGGACAGGGAACACTGAAGCTTTCTTT. Encoded protein: CASSSGTGNTEAFF.

The chain uses TRBV28 and TRBJ2-6, with a weak D call TRBD2 (6 bases). The germline V gene has CDR1 MDHEN and CDR2 SYDVKM. The CDR3 has 18 amino acids. V lost 6 bases to trimming and J lost 0 bases, with 18 bases between them. The CDR3 DNA sequence: TGTGCCAGCAGATCGGGACTCCTTTTATTCTCTGGGGCCAACGTCCTGACTTTC. It yields the protein CASRSGLLLFSGANVLTF.

The rearrangement uses TRBV28 and TRBJ1-1, with unresolved D. The germline CDR1 and CDR2 sequences are MDHEN and SYDVKM. Trimming removed 6 bases from V and 1 base from J, with 15 bases in between. The CDR3 covers 15 residues. CDR3 region: CASRTISEGNTEAFF. The CDR3 DNA is TGTGCCAGCAGGACGATATCGGAGGGGAACACTGAAGCTTTCTTT.

V gene TRBV5-1 combines with J gene TRBJ2-5, with TRBD1 identical over 8 bases. With V trimmed by 4 bases and J by 4 bases, 12 bases remained unmatched. Looked up from germline, CDR1 is SGHRS and CDR2 is YFSETQ. This CDR3 contains 16 residues. The CDR3 loop is CASSPRLQGATETQYF. The CDR3 DNA reads TGCGCCAGCAGCCCGAGACTTCAGGGGGCGACAGAGACCCAGTACTTC.

This clone was picked up a small number of times. V usage is TRBV30 and J usage is TRBJ2-7, with 8 bases that match TRBD1. The germline gives CDR1 GTSNPN, CDR2 SVGIG (reference sequence). This CDR3 spans 13 amino acids. J gave up 6 bases and V 2 bases, and 6 bases lay outside the gene matches. The CDR3 loop is CAWSPAGGVEQYF. The DNA for the CDR3 is TGTGCCTGGAGTCCCGCAGGGGGCGTCGAGCAGTACTTC. Combining the CDR3 with reference TRBV30 and TRBJ2-7 gives the whole variable domain SQTIHQWPATLVQPVGSPLSLECTVEGTSNPNLYWYRQAAGRGLQLLFYSVGIGQISSEVPQNLSASRPQDRQFILSSKKLLLSDSGFYLCAWSPAGGVEQYFGPGTRLTVT.

This clone was picked up one time. The chain has TRBV15 and TRBJ2-5; TRBD2 aligns across 7 bases. V lost 7 bases and J lost 2; bases outside the gene matches: 10. Germline CDR1 and CDR2: LNHNV and YYDKDF (reference sequence). The CDR3 runs to 15 residues. The CDR3 protein is CATMTDLGGQETQYF. The DNA for the CDR3 is TGTGCCACCATGACGGATCTCGGGGGGCAAGAGACCCAGTACTTC.

The chain is built from TRBV5-1 and TRBJ2-1; possible D gene TRBD1, 6 bases. This CDR3 contains 15 residues. From germline, CDR1 is SGHRS and CDR2 YFSETQ. V lost 0 bases and J lost 5, with 12 bases in between. CDR3: CASSLVVEGDNEQFF. The CDR3 DNA reads TGCGCCAGCAGCTTGGTCGTCGAGGGGGACAATGAGCAGTTCTTC.

The chain has TRBV7-9 and TRBJ1-1; 9 positions agree with TRBD1. Germline trimming cut 5 bases from V and 5 bases from J; bases unmatched to any gene: 9. This CDR3 spans 15 amino acids. In germline, CDR1 is SEHNR, CDR2 FQNEAQ (reference sequence). CDR3 in amino acids: CASSPNDRGRTEAFF. The DNA of the CDR3 is TGTGCCAGCAGCCCCAACGACAGGGGGAGGACTGAAGCTTTCTTT. Drawing the rest from reference TRBV7-9 and TRBJ1-1, the complete variable domain is DTGVSQNPRHKITKRGQNVTFRCDPISEHNRLYWYRQTLGQGPEFLTYFQNEAQLEKSRLLSDRFSAERPKGSFSTLEIQRTEQGDSAMYLCASSPNDRGRTEAFFGQGTRLTVV.

The V and J genes are TRBV4-3 and TRBJ1-2, with D tentatively TRBD1 (6 bases). The CDR3 sequence is 14 residues long. From germline, CDR1 is LGHNA and CDR2 YSLEER. Trimming removed 0 bases at V and 4 bases at J, with 9 bases between. CDR3 sequence reads: CASSQERGSYGYTF. CDR3 in DNA: TGCGCCAGCAGCCAAGAAAGGGGGTCCTATGGCTACACCTTC.

J is TRBJ1-4 and V is TRBV30; D unclear. The CDR3 consists of 14 residues. V was trimmed by 7 bases and J by 0 bases, leaving 12 bases between them. The germline V gene has CDR1 GTSNPN and CDR2 SVGIG (reference sequence). DNA of the CDR3: TGTGCCTCAAGCGCGGGTGCAACTAATGAAAAACTGTTTTTT. Its protein product is CASSAGATNEKLFF. Full variable domain (rest looked up from reference TRBV30 and TRBJ1-4): SQTIHQWPATLVQPVGSPLSLECTVEGTSNPNLYWYRQAAGRGLQLLFYSVGIGQISSEVPQNLSASRPQDRQFILSSKKLLLSDSGFYLCASSAGATNEKLFFGSGTQLSVL.

This rearrangement joins TRBV4-2 to TRBJ2-3; tentative D call: TRBD2 (6 bases). V was shortened by 0 bases and J by 1 base, with 11 bases between the two germline ends. The CDR3 sequence is 16 residues long. Germline V gives CDR1 LGHNA, CDR2 YNFKEQ. CDR3 nucleotides: TGTGCCAGCAGCCAAGATATGACGGGGGGCACAGATACGCAGTATTTT. This codes for CASSQDMTGGTDTQYF.